The 16 T cell receptor beta chains below come from one sample, sequenced in a study of cytomegalovirus exposure and HLA in healthy donors. The PCR used 60 Vbeta and 13 Jbeta primers. Repertoires were generated with immunoSEQ multiplex PCR, while TCRdb's copy carries only in-frame clones and drops some. Here the sample spans some 200,000 clones, 82% being singletons. Sequencing input: PBMCs. These TCRs come from a woman in her forties in good health and CMV-seronegative.

CDR3 sequence: CASRTTGRTPEAFF. The CDR3 DNA follows: TGTGCCAGCAGGACGACCGGGAGGACGCCTGAAGCTTTCTTT. The V gene is TRBV28, the J gene TRBJ1-1; D gene unclear. V lost 6 bases and J lost 6, with 17 bases in between. This CDR3 is built from 14 residues. The germline CDR1 and CDR2 sequences are MDHEN and SYDVKM.

The rearrangement joins TRBV6-5 to TRBJ2-2; 12 bases match TRBD2. This CDR3 has 16 residues. Looked up from germline, CDR1 is MNHEY and CDR2 is SVGAGI. V shed 2 bases, J shed 6 bases, and the junction held 4 bases outside the gene matches. The CDR3 nucleotides read TGTGCCAGCAGTTACCTACCTAGCGGGAGGGCCGGGGAGCTGTTTTTT. It yields the protein CASSYLPSGRAGELFF.

This clone was seen once. The chain recombines TRBV9 with TRBJ1-4, with D perhaps TRBD1 (6 bases). This CDR3 contains 14 residues. Germline assignment: CDR1 SGDLS and CDR2 YYNGEE. V was pared by 5 bases and J by 5 bases, with 13 bases between. The CDR3 sequence is CASSGAGANEKLFF. Here the CDR3 DNA reads TGTGCCAGCAGTGGGGCGGGGGCGAATGAAAAACTGTTTTTT. The whole variable domain, filled in from reference TRBV9 and TRBJ1-4, reads DSGVTQTPKHLITATGQRVTLRCSPRSGDLSVYWYQQSLDQGLQFLIQYYNGEERAKGNILERFSAQQFPDLHSELNLSSLELGDSALYFCASSGAGANEKLFFGSGTQLSVL.

The V and J genes are TRBV6-1 and TRBJ2-7; D perhaps matches TRBD2 (6 bases). Trimming took off 8 bases at V and 2 bases at J, with 13 bases between the two ends. The CDR3 extends over 13 amino acids. Germline values: CDR1 MNHNS, CDR2 SASEGT. The CDR3 protein is CASWGGGTYEQYF. The CDR3 DNA follows: TGTGCCAGCTGGGGTGGGGGGACCTACGAGCAGTACTTC.

The chain joins TRBV5-1 to TRBJ1-1; 10 nucleotides match TRBD1. CDR1 is SGHRS, CDR2 YFSETQ, per germline. J gave up 3 bases and V 4 bases, and 9 bases lay outside the gene matches. The CDR3 spans 16 residues. The CDR3 here is CASSPPAGQGDTEAFF. The CDR3 DNA sequence: TGCGCCAGCAGCCCACCGGCAGGACAGGGGGACACTGAAGCTTTCTTT. Full variable domain (outside the CDR3, taken from reference TRBV5-1 and TRBJ1-1): KAGVTQTPRYLIKTRGQQVTLSCSPISGHRSVSWYQQTPGQGLQFLFEYFSETQRNKGNFPGRFSGRQFSNSRSEMNVSTLELGDSALYLCASSPPAGQGDTEAFFGQGTRLTVV.

The chain is built from TRBV2 and TRBJ2-2; possibly TRBD1 for D (5 bases). Germline assignment: CDR1 SNHLY and CDR2 FYNNEI. This CDR3 is 14 amino acids long. V dropped 6 bases and J dropped 4 bases, with 12 bases sitting between them. In nucleotides, the CDR3 is TGTGCCAGCAGACAACAGGTACTCACCGGGGAGCTGTTTTTT. This gives the protein CASRQQVLTGELFF.

The gene calls are TRBV28 and TRBJ1-1; tentative D call: TRBD1 (6 bases). From germline, CDR1 is MDHEN and CDR2 SYDVKM. V lost 5 bases to trimming and J lost 4 bases, with 11 bases between them. The CDR3 runs 13 residues. The CDR3 loop is CASSVGGGTEAFF. CDR3 nucleotides: TGTGCCAGCAGTGTAGGGGGTGGCACTGAAGCTTTCTTT. Full variable domain (outside the CDR3, taken from reference TRBV28 and TRBJ1-1): DVKVTQSSRYLVKRTGEKVFLECVQDMDHENMFWYRQDPGLGLRLIYFSYDVKMKEKGDIPEGYSVSREKKERFSLILESASTNQTSMYLCASSVGGGTEAFFGQGTRLTVV.

V usage is TRBV7-9 and J usage is TRBJ2-3; 8 nucleotides match TRBD2. Germline V lookup: CDR1 SEHNR, CDR2 FQNEAQ (reference sequence). The length of the CDR3 is 18 residues. V dropped 4 bases and J dropped 2; count of bases not matched to a gene: 14. Here the CDR3 reads CASSYSRNSGTHTDTQYF. In DNA, the CDR3 is TGTGCCAGCAGCTACTCCCGTAATAGCGGGACCCACACAGATACGCAGTATTTT.

The chain's CDR3 is CAWSRQAYEQYF. The DNA for the CDR3 is TGTGCCTGGAGCCGTCAGGCTTACGAGCAGTACTTC. The V call is TRBV30, the J call TRBJ2-7; D call uncertain. CDR1 and CDR2 from the germline V gene are GTSNPN and SVGIG (reference sequence). Trimming took off 3 bases at V and 4 bases at J, with 10 bases between the two ends. This CDR3 contains 12 residues.

V usage is TRBV7-9 and J usage is TRBJ2-7; perhaps TRBD2 as D (6 bases). CDR1 is SEHNR, CDR2 FQNEAQ, per germline (reference sequence). This CDR3 comprises 15 residues. V was trimmed by 5 bases and J by 2 bases, leaving 16 bases between them. The CDR3 DNA reads as TGTGCCAGCAGCGGAGGGTCCGGGTCCGCCTACGAGCAGTACTTC. This gives the protein CASSGGSGSAYEQYF.

The chain is built from TRBV5-6 and TRBJ2-5; D possibly corresponds to TRBD1 (6 bases). The CDR3 contains 13 residues. Germline lookup yields CDR1 SGHDT and CDR2 YYEEEE. Trimming stripped 5 bases from V and 5 bases from J, with 13 bases between. The CDR3 nucleotides are TGTGCCAGCAGGCAGTGGCAGGGGGAGACCCAGTACTTC. Its protein product is CASRQWQGETQYF.

The table lists this clone with a few counts. This CDR3 is CASSPDLGGYYGYTF. The CDR3, as DNA: TGCGCCAGCAGTCCGGACCTCGGCGGGTACTATGGCTACACCTTC. V usage is TRBV10-2 and J usage is TRBJ1-2, with no clear D. Germline V gene data show CDR1 as WSHSY and CDR2 as SAAADI. V lost 5 bases and J lost 3, with 16 bases in between. CDR3 length equals 15 residues.

This chain links TRBV5-4 with TRBJ2-1; 14 positions match TRBD2. Germline CDR1 and CDR2: SGHNT and YYREEE (reference sequence). V lost 4 bases to trimming and J lost 8 bases; unmatched junction nucleotides: 5. This CDR3 has 15 amino acids. The CDR3 loop reads CASSGGTSGSYEQFF. The CDR3 DNA follows: TGTGCCAGCAGCGGAGGGACTAGCGGGAGTTATGAGCAGTTCTTC.

This clone has more than one count but fewer than ten. V gene TRBV18 combines with J gene TRBJ1-2, with 7 bases identical to TRBD1. V was pared by 3 bases and J by 4 bases, with 20 bases of the junction left unmatched. Germline CDR1 reads KGHSH; CDR2 reads LQKENI. The length of the CDR3 is 19 residues. The CDR3 loop is CASSPLTGQALKKSYGYTF. The CDR3 DNA reads TGTGCCAGCTCACCTCTCACAGGACAGGCCCTTAAAAAGTCCTATGGCTACACCTTC. The variable domain in full, with the rest retrieved from reference TRBV18 and TRBJ1-2, is NAGVMQNPRHLVRRRGQEARLRCSPMKGHSHVYWYRQLPEEGLKFMVYLQKENIIDESGMPKERFSAEFPKEGPSILRIQQVVRGDSAAYFCASSPLTGQALKKSYGYTFGSGTRLTVV.

V gene TRBV28 combines with J gene TRBJ1-1; 10 bases align to TRBD1. V shed 7 bases and J 2 bases; nucleotides not matched to a gene: 22. Germline loops: CDR1 MDHEN, CDR2 SYDVKM. The CDR3 sequence is 20 residues long. In DNA form, the CDR3 reads TGTGCCAGCACCCCCTCGCCGGCCTGGGACAGGGGATATCGTAACACTGAAGCTTTCTTT. Translated: CASTPSPAWDRGYRNTEAFF.

The chain carries TRBV19 and TRBJ1-5; D unclear. CDR3 size: 13 residues. Germline CDR1 is LNHDA and CDR2 is SQIVND (reference sequence). Trimming pared 4 bases from V and 6 bases from J, leaving 10 bases between. CDR3 DNA sequence: TGTGCCAGTAGTACCGAAATGAGTCAGCCCCAGCATTTT. Translating gives CASSTEMSQPQHF.